Below, 5 T cell receptor beta chains from the same sample are listed, as sequenced in a study of CD8 T cells in ankylosing spondylitis (dated by TCRdb to between 2016 and 2019). What the research found in general, with its limitations: Blood from ankylosing spondylitis patients appeared to be characterized by a TCR beta motif composed of 7 to 9 highly homologous amino acid variants.

Receptor amplification or capture employed 5' RACE. The data were produced on an Illumina HiSeq 2500. Through fastp at Q25 and MiXCR, TCRdb rebuilt clones from the public reads, retaining in-frame beta chains. Each CDR3 protein appears once, grouped with its most common genes and DNA. The sample yields about 450,000 distinct CDR3 sequences; around 26% were counted once. The ten largest clones represent about 0.9% of the sample. The antigens of these receptors remain unknown. Specimen: blood, either unsorted or a sorted T cell fraction (not recorded which). These receptor sequences come from a male donor with ankylosing spondylitis.

This clonotype occurred a few times. J is TRBJ2-1 and V is TRBV5-1; 12 bases agree with TRBD2. Per the germline V gene, CDR1 is SGHRS and CDR2 is YFSETQ. The V and J ends lost 4 bases and 6 bases, in that order; junction bases with no gene match: 5. The CDR3 extends over 15 amino acids. The CDR3 loop reads CASSTGLAGSNEQFF. The CDR3 DNA reads TGCGCCAGCAGCACTGGACTAGCGGGGAGCAATGAGCAGTTCTTC. Full variable domain (rest looked up from reference TRBV5-1 and TRBJ2-1): KAGVTQTPRYLIKTRGQQVTLSCSPISGHRSVSWYQQTPGQGLQFLFEYFSETQRNKGNFPGRFSGRQFSNSRSEMNVSTLELGDSALYLCASSTGLAGSNEQFFGPGTRLTVL.

A few counts support this clonotype. This sequence joins TRBV5-5 and TRBJ2-5; 8 bases are a match to TRBD1. Germline V gives CDR1 SGHKS, CDR2 YYEKEE (reference sequence). Trimming removed 8 bases from V and 2 bases from J; junction bases left unmatched: 5. CDR3 length equals 13 residues. The CDR3 DNA sequence: TGTGCCAGTTGGGACAGGCATCAAGAGACCCAGTACTTC. It is translated as CASWDRHQETQYF.

The table lists this clonotype with a count of one. V usage is TRBV7-2 and J usage is TRBJ2-7, with D possibly matching TRBD2 (6 bases). The CDR3 extends over 15 amino acids. Germline CDR1 SGHTA, CDR2 FQGNSA. Trimming pared 4 bases from V and 1 base from J, leaving 14 bases between. CDR3 residues: CASSSRAGSSYEQYF. CDR3 DNA: TGTGCCAGCAGCTCCCGCGCGGGGAGTTCCTACGAGCAGTACTTC. The full variable domain, in which reference TRBV7-2 and TRBJ2-7 provide the parts outside the CDR3, is GAGVSQSPSNKVTEKGKDVELRCDPISGHTALYWYRQSLGQGLEFLIYFQGNSAPDKSGLPSDRFSAERTGGSVSTLTIQRTQQEDSAVYLCASSSRAGSSYEQYFGPGTRLTVT.

There are a few counts of this clonotype. This chain joins TRBV3-1 and TRBJ2-5; no clear D gene. CDR1 and CDR2 (germline): LGHDT, YNNKEL (reference sequence). This CDR3 contains 17 residues. Trimming shortened V by 0 bases and J by 0 bases, and 14 bases separated the two germline ends. In DNA, the CDR3 is TGTGCCAGCAGCCAAGACGGTCAGCCAACGTACCAAGAGACCCAGTACTTC. This encodes CASSQDGQPTYQETQYF.

The chain links TRBV29-1 to TRBJ1-2, with 8 bases fitting TRBD1. CDR1 is SQVTM and CDR2 is ANQGSEA in the germline V gene. V was pared by 7 bases and J by 8 bases, with 6 bases of the junction left unmatched. This CDR3 region has 11 residues. The DNA for the CDR3 is TGCAGCGGGGGACAGGCCGGAGGCTACACCTTC. It codes for CSGGQAGGYTF. Full variable domain (outside the CDR3, taken from reference TRBV29-1 and TRBJ1-2): SAVISQKPSRDICQRGTSLTIQCQVDSQVTMMFWYRQQPGQSLTLIATANQGSEATYESGFVIDKFPISRPNLTFSTLTVSNMSPEDSSIYLCSGGQAGGYTFGSGTRLTVV.